These T cell receptor beta chains were read from a single sample in a study of CD8+ T cells in alopecia areata. Sequencing used immunoSEQ multiplex PCR; TCRdb keeps in-frame clones, though not all of them. Of about 190,000 clones in the sample, 64% are singletons; the top ten hold more than 3.5%. Sequences were derived from CD4+ T cells sorted from blood, sampled at week 4, from a patient treated with tofacitinib. These receptors originate from a human donor with alopecia areata. The CDR3 runs from the conserved cysteine through the conserved F or W. Fields, in order: clone size, J gene, V gene, D gene, CDR3 protein, CDR3 DNA. The D gene is left open where the match is weak. Expanded clones get a size class; other rows say once, few or many, or leave the size out.

clone_size: once
j_call: TRBJ1-6
v_call: TRBV6-1
d_call: TRBD1
cdr3_aa: CASSGTGSSTLHF
cdr3_nt: TGTGCCAGCAGCGGGACAGGGTCAAGCACCCTCCACTTT

clone_size: many
j_call: TRBJ2-4
v_call: TRBV7-9
d_call: NA
cdr3_aa: CASSVGAGEIQYF
cdr3_nt: TGTGCCAGCAGCGTTGGCGCCGGGGAGATTCAGTACTTC

clone_size: NA
j_call: TRBJ1-1
v_call: TRBV7-8
d_call: NA
cdr3_aa: CASSFQSVNTEAFF
cdr3_nt: TGTGCCAGCAGCTTTCAGAGTGTGAACACTGAAGCTTTCTTT

clone_size: NA
j_call: TRBJ2-2
v_call: TRBV11-2
d_call: NA
cdr3_aa: CASSSPIKNTGELFF
cdr3_nt: TGTGCCAGCAGCTCACCGATTAAAAACACCGGGGAGCTGTTTTTT

clone_size: NA
j_call: TRBJ1-1
v_call: TRBV2
d_call: NA
cdr3_aa: CASTIGVNTEAFF
cdr3_nt: TGTGCCAGCACGATAGGGGTAAACACTGAAGCTTTCTTT

clone_size: NA
j_call: TRBJ2-3
v_call: TRBV9
d_call: NA
cdr3_aa: CASSPGAAGSQNTDTQYF
cdr3_nt: TGTGCCAGCAGCCCCGGGGCCGCAGGGAGCCAGAACACAGATACGCAGTATTTT

clone_size: NA
j_call: TRBJ2-1
v_call: TRBV2
d_call: NA
cdr3_aa: CASSSLSNDEQFF
cdr3_nt: TGTGCCAGCAGCTCACTCTCAAACGATGAGCAGTTCTTC

clone_size: few
j_call: TRBJ2-5
v_call: TRBV4-2
d_call: NA
cdr3_aa: CASSHLEGQGEETQYF
cdr3_nt: TGTGCCAGCAGCCATCTAGAGGGGCAAGGAGAGGAGACCCAGTACTTC

clone_size: NA
j_call: TRBJ1-2
v_call: TRBV30
d_call: NA
cdr3_aa: CAWSGLDIYGYTF
cdr3_nt: TGTGCCTGGAGTGGACTAGATATCTATGGCTACACCTTC

clone_size: few
j_call: TRBJ1-1
v_call: TRBV11-2
d_call: NA
cdr3_aa: CASSLFGKLNTEAFF
cdr3_nt: TGTGCCAGCAGCTTATTCGGCAAGTTGAACACTGAAGCTTTCTTT

clone_size: NA
j_call: TRBJ1-2
v_call: TRBV7-9
d_call: NA
cdr3_aa: CASSFAGTYGYTF
cdr3_nt: TGTGCCAGCAGCTTTGCAGGGACCTATGGCTACACCTTC

clone_size: NA
j_call: TRBJ1-4
v_call: TRBV4-1
d_call: NA
cdr3_aa: CASSQVREKLFF
cdr3_nt: TGCGCCAGCAGCCAAGTGCGCGAAAAACTGTTTTTT

clone_size: few
j_call: TRBJ1-1
v_call: TRBV5-1
d_call: TRBD1
cdr3_aa: CASSKTGTGNTEAFF
cdr3_nt: TGCGCCAGCAGTAAAACCGGGACAGGGAACACTGAAGCTTTCTTT

clone_size: few
j_call: TRBJ1-4
v_call: TRBV15
d_call: NA
cdr3_aa: CATSRRGIGEKLFF
cdr3_nt: TGTGCCACCAGCAGAAGGGGAATTGGCGAAAAACTGTTTTTT

clone_size: NA
j_call: TRBJ2-5
v_call: TRBV25-1
d_call: TRBD1
cdr3_aa: CASSYGQGQETQYF
cdr3_nt: TGTGCCAGCTCTTACGGACAGGGCCAAGAGACCCAGTACTTC

clone_size: NA
j_call: TRBJ2-3
v_call: TRBV7-9
d_call: NA
cdr3_aa: CASSPNAGGDTQYF
cdr3_nt: TGTGCCAGCAGCCCAAACGCAGGAGGGGATACGCAGTATTTT

clone_size: NA
j_call: TRBJ1-6
v_call: TRBV5-6
d_call: TRBD1
cdr3_aa: CASSWDRVNSPLHF
cdr3_nt: TGTGCCAGCAGCTGGGACAGGGTAAATTCACCCCTCCACTTT

clone_size: NA
j_call: TRBJ2-7
v_call: TRBV30
d_call: NA
cdr3_aa: CAWSGGAPYEQYF
cdr3_nt: TGTGCCTGGAGTGGAGGAGCCCCCTACGAGCAGTACTTC

clone_size: once
j_call: TRBJ2-5
v_call: TRBV9
d_call: TRBD1
cdr3_aa: CASSAGNRGVGETQYF
cdr3_nt: TGTGCCAGCAGCGCCGGGAACAGGGGAGTCGGGGAGACCCAGTACTTC

clone_size: few
j_call: TRBJ2-5
v_call: TRBV29-1
d_call: TRBD1
cdr3_aa: CSWTGGQETQYF
cdr3_nt: TGCAGCTGGACAGGGGGCCAAGAGACCCAGTACTTC

clone_size: NA
j_call: TRBJ1-2
v_call: TRBV5-1
d_call: TRBD1
cdr3_aa: CASRNGRTGAGYTF
cdr3_nt: TGCGCCAGCAGGAATGGACGGACAGGAGCTGGCTACACCTTC

clone_size: NA
j_call: TRBJ2-3
v_call: TRBV4-1
d_call: TRBD2
cdr3_aa: CASSQVGLAGSSDTQYF
cdr3_nt: TGCGCCAGCAGCCAAGTAGGACTAGCGGGGAGTTCAGATACGCAGTATTTT

clone_size: NA
j_call: TRBJ2-5
v_call: TRBV7-9
d_call: TRBD1
cdr3_aa: CASEIRGQGNQETQYF
cdr3_nt: TGTGCCAGCGAAATTAGGGGACAGGGTAACCAAGAGACCCAGTACTTC

clone_size: NA
j_call: TRBJ2-6
v_call: TRBV5-1
d_call: NA
cdr3_aa: CASSSGAAGANVLTF
cdr3_nt: TGCGCCAGCAGTTCCGGGGCGGCTGGGGCCAACGTCCTGACTTTC

clone_size: NA
j_call: TRBJ1-2
v_call: TRBV7-2
d_call: NA
cdr3_aa: CASSLARGSYGYTF
cdr3_nt: TGTGCCAGCAGCTTAGCGCGGGGCAGCTATGGCTACACCTTC

clone_size: NA
j_call: TRBJ1-2
v_call: TRBV25-1
d_call: NA
cdr3_aa: CASSEVGQGNYGYTF
cdr3_nt: TGTGCCAGCAGTGAAGTGGGCCAGGGGAACTATGGCTACACCTTC

clone_size: NA
j_call: TRBJ1-1
v_call: TRBV6-5
d_call: TRBD1
cdr3_aa: CASSSRQGLFEAFF
cdr3_nt: TGTGCCAGCAGTTCCCGACAGGGTCTTTTTGAAGCTTTCTTT

clone_size: NA
j_call: TRBJ2-5
v_call: TRBV4-3
d_call: NA
cdr3_aa: CASSQDAAQTQYF
cdr3_nt: TGCGCCAGCAGCCAAGATGCGGCGCAAACCCAGTACTTC

clone_size: few
j_call: TRBJ1-2
v_call: TRBV30
d_call: TRBD1
cdr3_aa: CAWSVGTGANYGYTF
cdr3_nt: TGTGCCTGGAGTGTCGGGACAGGGGCTAACTATGGCTACACCTTC

clone_size: NA
j_call: TRBJ2-7
v_call: TRBV5-4
d_call: TRBD1
cdr3_aa: CASTPGKGQGAPGEQYF
cdr3_nt: TGTGCCAGCACCCCGGGGAAGGGACAGGGGGCTCCGGGCGAGCAGTACTTC

clone_size: NA
j_call: TRBJ2-7
v_call: TRBV4-1
d_call: TRBD2
cdr3_aa: CASSQDLSGGAFSQYF
cdr3_nt: TGCGCCAGCAGCCAAGATTTAAGCGGGGGGGCTTTCTCACAGTACTTC

clone_size: few
j_call: TRBJ2-1
v_call: TRBV6-1
d_call: TRBD1
cdr3_aa: CASKPGQGNNEQFF
cdr3_nt: TGTGCCAGCAAACCGGGACAGGGGAACAATGAGCAGTTCTTC

clone_size: NA
j_call: TRBJ1-1
v_call: TRBV6-5
d_call: NA
cdr3_aa: CASSYQGSNTEAFF
cdr3_nt: TGTGCCAGCAGTTACCAGGGATCGAACACTGAAGCTTTCTTT

clone_size: NA
j_call: TRBJ2-5
v_call: TRBV3-1/TRBV3-2
d_call: NA
cdr3_aa: CASGETQYF
cdr3_nt: TGTGCCAGCGGAGAGACCCAGTACTTC

clone_size: NA
j_call: TRBJ1-6
v_call: TRBV29-1
d_call: NA
cdr3_aa: CSAVGHLGNSPLHF
cdr3_nt: TGCAGCGCCGTAGGGCACCTGGGGAATTCACCCCTCCACTTT

clone_size: NA
j_call: TRBJ2-1
v_call: TRBV4-1
d_call: TRBD1
cdr3_aa: CASSQARTGGIYNEQFF
cdr3_nt: TGCGCCAGCAGCCAAGCACGGACAGGGGGCATCTACAATGAGCAGTTCTTC

clone_size: NA
j_call: TRBJ1-6
v_call: TRBV10-3
d_call: NA
cdr3_aa: CAISADQLDNSPLHF
cdr3_nt: TGTGCCATCAGTGCCGACCAACTCGATAATTCACCCCTCCACTTT

clone_size: NA
j_call: TRBJ1-6
v_call: TRBV4-1
d_call: NA
cdr3_aa: CASSQEGMSSYNSPLHF
cdr3_nt: TGCGCCAGCAGCCAAGAGGGAATGAGCTCCTATAATTCACCCCTCCACTTT

clone_size: NA
j_call: TRBJ2-3
v_call: TRBV5-1
d_call: NA
cdr3_aa: CASSPGQRTDTQYF
cdr3_nt: TGCGCCAGCAGCCCCGGACAGCGCACAGATACGCAGTATTTT

clone_size: NA
j_call: TRBJ1-1
v_call: TRBV7-9
d_call: TRBD1
cdr3_aa: CASSPGQAGRTEAFF
cdr3_nt: TGTGCCAGCAGCCCAGGACAGGCTGGCAGGACTGAAGCTTTCTTT

clone_size: NA
j_call: TRBJ2-1
v_call: TRBV7-3
d_call: NA
cdr3_aa: CASSPISSAIQDEQFF
cdr3_nt: TGTGCCAGCAGCCCTATTTCAAGTGCGATTCAGGATGAGCAGTTCTTC

clone_size: NA
j_call: TRBJ2-3
v_call: TRBV30
d_call: NA
cdr3_aa: CAWSVGTSNGDTQYF
cdr3_nt: TGTGCCTGGAGTGTAGGGACTTCCAACGGAGATACGCAGTATTTT

clone_size: few
j_call: TRBJ1-1
v_call: TRBV30
d_call: NA
cdr3_aa: CSFLTPLRTLKAFF
cdr3_nt: TGTAGCTTCTTGACTCCCCTAAGAACACTGAAAGCTTTCTTT

clone_size: once
j_call: TRBJ2-1
v_call: TRBV5-1
d_call: NA
cdr3_aa: CASSLGGTPLGDEQFF
cdr3_nt: TGCGCCAGCAGCTTGGGCGGGACCCCCCTGGGGGATGAGCAGTTCTTC

clone_size: few
j_call: TRBJ2-3
v_call: TRBV29-1
d_call: NA
cdr3_aa: CSPGGPDTQYF
cdr3_nt: TGCAGCCCCGGGGGTCCAGATACGCAGTATTTT

clone_size: NA
j_call: TRBJ2-2
v_call: TRBV30
d_call: NA
cdr3_aa: CAWRKGTGELFF
cdr3_nt: TGTGCCTGGAGGAAAGGGACCGGGGAGCTGTTTTTT

clone_size: NA
j_call: TRBJ2-7
v_call: TRBV6-6
d_call: NA
cdr3_aa: CASSYTRGPYEQYF
cdr3_nt: TGTGCCAGCAGTTACACCCGCGGCCCCTACGAGCAGTACTTC

clone_size: once
j_call: TRBJ1-1
v_call: TRBV7-2
d_call: NA
cdr3_aa: CASSLSRNTEAFF
cdr3_nt: TGTGCCAGCAGCTTAAGTAGGAACACTGAAGCTTTCTTT

clone_size: NA
j_call: TRBJ2-7
v_call: TRBV25-1
d_call: NA
cdr3_aa: CASLQTVLYEQYF
cdr3_nt: TGTGCCAGCTTACAGACCGTCCTCTACGAGCAGTACTTC

clone_size: NA
j_call: TRBJ2-6
v_call: TRBV5-1
d_call: NA
cdr3_aa: CASSLGGSGANVLTF
cdr3_nt: TGCGCCAGCAGCTTGGGGGGCTCTGGGGCCAACGTCCTGACTTTC

clone_size: NA
j_call: TRBJ2-3
v_call: TRBV5-6
d_call: TRBD2
cdr3_aa: CASSLGSGGPSTDTQYF
cdr3_nt: TGTGCCAGCAGCTTGGGTAGCGGGGGCCCTAGCACAGATACGCAGTATTTT

clone_size: NA
j_call: TRBJ1-2
v_call: TRBV5-1
d_call: TRBD1
cdr3_aa: CASSLSGTGVDGYTF
cdr3_nt: TGCGCCAGCAGCCTGTCCGGGACAGGGGTGGATGGCTACACCTTC

clone_size: few
j_call: TRBJ1-4
v_call: TRBV7-2
d_call: NA
cdr3_aa: CASSDQNRGFNEKLFF
cdr3_nt: TGTGCCAGCAGCGACCAAAATCGAGGTTTTAATGAAAAACTGTTTTTT

clone_size: NA
j_call: TRBJ2-2
v_call: TRBV19
d_call: TRBD1
cdr3_aa: CASRIGYRGTGELFF
cdr3_nt: TGTGCCAGTAGAATCGGGTACAGGGGTACCGGGGAGCTGTTTTTT

clone_size: NA
j_call: TRBJ2-1
v_call: TRBV5-6
d_call: NA
cdr3_aa: CASSFTSVEQFF
cdr3_nt: TGTGCCAGCAGCTTCACTAGTGTTGAGCAGTTCTTC

clone_size: NA
j_call: TRBJ1-6
v_call: TRBV4-3
d_call: NA
cdr3_aa: CASSSQGSNNSPLHF
cdr3_nt: TGCGCCAGCAGCAGCCAGGGGTCTAATAATTCACCCCTCCACTTT

clone_size: NA
j_call: TRBJ2-7
v_call: TRBV28
d_call: TRBD1
cdr3_aa: CASSSGQGDEQYF
cdr3_nt: TGTGCCAGCAGTTCGGGACAGGGCGACGAGCAGTACTTC

clone_size: NA
j_call: TRBJ2-7
v_call: TRBV15
d_call: TRBD2
cdr3_aa: CATSVRPLSGGAGYEQYF
cdr3_nt: TGTGCCACCAGCGTTCGGCCTTTAAGCGGGGGGGCCGGGTACGAGCAGTACTTC

clone_size: NA
j_call: TRBJ2-5
v_call: TRBV29-1
d_call: NA
cdr3_aa: CSVELALETQYF
cdr3_nt: TGCAGCGTTGAGCTAGCGCTGGAGACCCAGTACTTC